This TCR beta chain was profiled in a study of T cell repertoires in cytomegalovirus infection. Whole-study context: Indications came from public TCR beta signatures; they pointed to CMV infection and to a matching HLA type.

This clonotype was seen more than once but under ten times. Its antigen is as yet unknown. Study observations and caveats: Ex vivo responses were dominated by HLA-C-restricted CMV-specific TCR beta clonotypes. Totalled public TCR beta family frequency picked out people who carried CMV plus the relevant HLA.

Via MiXCR, TCRdb re-called the reads, giving one row per CDR3 protein. This table holds hundreds of thousands of distinct CDR3 sequences, roughly 18% found once. What was sequenced was PBMCs. This receptor was taken from a human donor in good health (CMV status not recorded). Some clones in this sample may be carry-over from other donors' samples.

The CDR3 nucleotides are TGTGCCAGCAGTGGAGCGGGGACAGAGGGGGAGCTGTTTTTT. Translation: CASSGAGTEGELFF. The chain uses TRBV25-1 and TRBJ2-2, with D possibly called TRBD1 or TRBD2 (7 bases each). Per the germline V gene, CDR1 is MGHDK and CDR2 is SYGVNS. The V end was cut by 4 bases, the J end by 8 bases, with 14 bases between. There are 14 residues in the CDR3.